This T cell receptor (beta chain) was captured in a study of T cell changes during pregnancy in multiple sclerosis (dated by TCRdb to about 2019). Context from the whole study: The study examined how the T cell repertoire changed over the course of pregnancy in women with multiple sclerosis.

Receptors were amplified or captured by the immunoSEQ multiplex PCR assay. In TCRdb, the immuneACCESS table is reduced to in-frame sequences with V and J assigned. These tables do not hold every clone; where another copy was compared, an unresolved V gene accounts for under half, and the others remain unexplained. In all, the sample holds tens of thousands of clones, and approximately 92% of those were seen once. The leading ten clones occupy 2.5% to 3% of the sample. At the junction V is shortened by 2 bases and J by 0 bases, with 20 bases in between. Via the germline V gene, CDR1 is MDHEN and CDR2 SYDVKM. CDR3 length: 19 amino acids, cysteine to phenylalanine. The CDR3 DNA has 57 bases and is translated from base 1. Regarding this clone: Its binding antigen is unknown. No much larger clonotype is one base removed from it; base qualities were not supplied.

The TCR was taken from a female donor in good health, enrolled as a control in a pregnancy study. Sample: peripheral blood, taken in the third trimester of pregnancy. The rearranged segments are TRBV28 and TRBJ2-1; the D gene is perhaps TRBD1, on 6 matching bases. The sequenced DNA: TGTGCCAGCAGTTTACGCCTCGACTGGGGGCCCAGCTCCTACAATGAGCAGTTCTTC. The translation is CASSLRLDWGPSSYNEQFF.